The 27 T cell receptor beta chains in this list originate from one sample, sequenced in a study of T cell responses to AZD1222 COVID-19 vaccine. Sequencing was performed with immunoSEQ multiplex PCR; in TCRdb, only in-frame clones are kept and a portion is missing. The table records more than 90,000 clones, 88% of them present only once. The material sequenced was peripheral blood, taken 28 days after the second AZD1222 dose. Source of these receptors: an adult who received the AZD1222 COVID-19 vaccine.

The chain is built from TRBV5-1 and TRBJ1-2; tentative D call: TRBD1 (5 bases). The CDR3 has 14 amino acids. Looked up from germline, CDR1 is SGHRS and CDR2 is YFSETQ. Trimming took off 0 bases at V and 4 bases at J, with 10 bases between the two ends. CDR3 loop: CASSLGRGFYGYTF. As DNA, the CDR3 is TGCGCCAGCAGCTTGGGTCGGGGCTTCTATGGCTACACCTTC.

V is TRBV5-6 and J is TRBJ2-3; no reliable D call. The germline V gene encodes CDR1 SGHDT and CDR2 YYEEEE. The CDR3 has 13 residues. V dropped 4 bases and J dropped 2 bases, with 8 bases sitting between them. CDR3 sequence reads: CASSSMLTDTQYF. The CDR3 DNA is TGTGCCAGCAGCAGTATGCTCACAGATACGCAGTATTTT.

This clone was seen only once. CDR3 sequence reads: CASSYTSSGANVLTF. The CDR3 nucleotides read TGTGCCAGCAGTTATACCAGCTCTGGGGCCAACGTCCTGACTTTC. This chain uses TRBV6-2 or TRBV6-3 with TRBJ2-6; D call uncertain. Germline CDR1 MNHEY, CDR2 SVGEGT. This CDR3 spans 15 amino acids. Trimming cost V 3 bases and J 0 bases, with 6 bases left between them.

J is TRBJ2-7 and V is TRBV28; D might be TRBD2 (5 bases). The CDR3 consists of 16 residues. Between the trimmed V and J ends, which lost 2 bases and 2 bases, there was a span of 16 bases. Looked up from germline, CDR1 is MDHEN and CDR2 is SYDVKM. CDR3 nucleotides: TGTGCCAGCAGTTTAGTTCCGGCGGGTCTTCCCTACGAGCAGTACTTC. Translated: CASSLVPAGLPYEQYF.

The chain employs TRBV4-1 and TRBJ1-6; 12 positions match TRBD1. The germline V gene encodes CDR1 MGHRA and CDR2 YSYEKL. The ends lost 3 bases at V and 7 bases at J; junction bases unmatched: 7. The CDR3 consists of 17 residues. The CDR3 loop reads CASSHRPGTGGNSPLHF. In nucleotides, the CDR3 is TGCGCCAGCAGCCACCGTCCCGGGACAGGGGGCAATTCACCCCTCCACTTT.

The chain carries TRBV29-1 and TRBJ2-3; maybe TRBD2 (6 bases). Germline lookup yields CDR1 SQVTM and CDR2 ANQGSEA. CDR3 length: 14 residues. V was trimmed by 7 bases and J by 1 base, leaving 15 bases between them. CDR3 amino acids: CSGETEGGTDTQYF. The DNA for the CDR3 is TGCAGCGGGGAAACGGAGGGTGGCACAGATACGCAGTATTTT.

The chain recombines TRBV7-3 with TRBJ2-3; D unresolved. V was clipped by 0 bases and J by 4 bases, with 8 bases between them. The CDR3 loop spans 14 amino acids. The germline CDR1 and CDR2 sequences are SGHTA and FQGTGA. CDR3 in amino acids: CASSLTRPPDTQYF. The CDR3 DNA is TGTGCCAGCAGCTTAACGCGGCCCCCAGATACGCAGTATTTT.

The chain uses TRBV18 and TRBJ2-1, with 8 bases lining up with TRBD2. The CDR3 consists of 14 residues. V was clipped by 1 base and J by 7 bases; unmatched bases: 3. Germline CDR1 reads KGHSH; CDR2 reads LQKENI. The DNA of the CDR3 is TGTGCCAGCTCACCACTGCGGGAGGTGAATGAGCAGTTCTTC. Amino acids: CASSPLREVNEQFF.

V is TRBV7-8 and J is TRBJ2-2; 9 bases align to TRBD2. There are 16 residues in the CDR3. V was clipped by 5 bases and J by 0 bases; unmatched bases: 4. Looked up from germline, CDR1 is SGHVS and CDR2 is FQNEAQ. CDR3 protein: CASSPGLASNTGELFF. DNA for the CDR3: TGTGCCAGCAGCCCCGGACTAGCGTCGAACACCGGGGAGCTGTTTTTT. Full variable domain (outside the CDR3, taken from reference TRBV7-8 and TRBJ2-2): GAGVSQSPRYKVAKRGQDVALRCDPISGHVSLFWYQQALGQGPEFLTYFQNEAQLDKSGLPSDRFFAERPEGSVSTLKIQRTQQEDSAVYLCASSPGLASNTGELFFGEGSRLTVL.

The chain couples TRBV5-1 to TRBJ2-3; TRBD2 agrees at 16 bases. Germline values: CDR1 SGHRS, CDR2 YFSETQ. V lost 4 bases to trimming and J lost 4 bases; unmatched junction nucleotides: 9. The CDR3 runs 18 residues. The CDR3 is CASSPGTSGRAVPDTQYF. The CDR3 DNA is TGCGCCAGCAGCCCCGGGACTAGCGGGAGGGCCGTCCCAGATACGCAGTATTTT.

The chain uses TRBV30 and TRBJ1-2; 7 bases are shared with TRBD1. CDR1 is GTSNPN, CDR2 SVGIG, per germline (reference sequence). With 5 bases clipped from V and 0 bases from J, the junction kept 12 bases outside the gene matches. The CDR3 is made up of 16 amino acids. The CDR3 sequence: CAWAPGTAPPNYGYTF. CDR3 coding DNA: TGTGCCTGGGCACCTGGGACAGCACCTCCTAACTATGGCTACACCTTC.

The V and J genes are TRBV6-5 and TRBJ1-1; 7 positions match TRBD1. There are 14 residues in the CDR3. V dropped 2 bases and J dropped 2; count of bases not matched to a gene: 2. The germline gives CDR1 MNHEY, CDR2 SVGAGI. The CDR3 protein is CASSYGTVNTEAFF. For the CDR3, the DNA is TGTGCCAGCAGTTACGGGACAGTAAACACTGAAGCTTTCTTT.

The gene calls are TRBV19 and TRBJ2-6; either TRBD1 or TRBD2 may fit D (5 bases each). Per the germline V gene, CDR1 is LNHDA and CDR2 is SQIVND (reference sequence). Trimming pared 5 bases from V and 0 bases from J, leaving 8 bases between. The CDR3 spans 15 residues. This CDR3 is CASSPGTSGANVLTF. CDR3 in DNA: TGTGCCAGTAGTCCTGGGACCTCTGGGGCCAACGTCCTGACTTTC. Variable domain in full (rest from reference TRBV19 and TRBJ2-6): DGGITQSPKYLFRKEGQNVTLSCEQNLNHDAMYWYRQDPGQGLRLIYYSQIVNDFQKGDIAEGYSVSREKKESFPLTVTSAQKNPTAFYLCASSPGTSGANVLTFGAGSRLTVL.

The J gene is TRBJ2-4, the V gene TRBV4-1, with D possibly matching TRBD1 (5 bases). This CDR3 is 16 amino acids long. The germline V gene encodes CDR1 MGHRA and CDR2 YSYEKL. With 5 bases removed from V and 1 base from J, the gap between germline ends came to 15 bases. The CDR3 DNA follows: TGCGCCAGCAGCGGGGCTGGGTTTCTGGCCAAAAACATTCAGTACTTC. This translates into CASSGAGFLAKNIQYF.

The rearrangement uses TRBV7-8 and TRBJ2-1, with a weak D call TRBD2 (5 bases). Looked up from germline, CDR1 is SGHVS and CDR2 is FQNEAQ. The CDR3 consists of 15 residues. The V and J ends lost 2 bases and 2 bases respectively, with 10 bases between them. CDR3 region: CASSLLRGPYNEQFF. CDR3 bases: TGTGCCAGCAGCTTACTTCGAGGGCCCTACAATGAGCAGTTCTTC.

The CDR3 spells CASSLVGTGSSYEQYF. The DNA for the CDR3 is TGTGCCAGCAGCTTAGTCGGGACAGGGAGTTCCTACGAGCAGTACTTC. The rearrangement uses TRBV11-2 and TRBJ2-7; 9 positions match TRBD1. V lost 1 base to trimming and J lost 1 base; unmatched junction nucleotides: 5. CDR3 length: 16 amino acids. The germline V gene has CDR1 SGHAT and CDR2 FQNNGV.

The chain employs TRBV5-1 and TRBJ2-7; D not resolved. The ends were cut back, 3 bases at V and 4 bases at J, with 17 bases in the middle. The CDR3 totals 15 residues. Per germline, CDR1 SGHRS and CDR2 YFSETQ. CDR3: CASSYNKAREYEQYF. Written as DNA, the CDR3 is TGCGCCAGCAGCTACAATAAGGCTAGGGAATACGAGCAGTACTTC.

This clone came up once. The chain combines TRBV7-3 with TRBJ2-2; possible D gene TRBD1, 6 bases. Germline CDR1 is SGHTA and CDR2 is FQGTGA. This CDR3 spans 17 amino acids. V lost 2 bases, J lost 7 bases, and 20 bases lay in between. CDR3 coding DNA: TGTGCCAGCAGCTTAGTTACGGCCAGGGGTAGGATCGGGGAGCTGTTTTTT. This sequence encodes CASSLVTARGRIGELFF.

The V and J genes are TRBV12-5 and TRBJ2-1, with D perhaps TRBD2 (6 bases). V dropped 7 bases and J dropped 8 bases, with 15 bases sitting between them. The CDR3 loop spans 13 amino acids. The V gene's germline CDR1 is LGHNT and CDR2 FRNRAP. The CDR3 sequence is CASATIPGDEQFF. The DNA of the CDR3 is TGTGCTAGTGCCACCATCCCGGGGGATGAGCAGTTCTTC. The whole variable domain, remainder taken from reference TRBV12-5 and TRBJ2-1, is DARVTQTPRHKVTEMGQEVTMRCQPILGHNTVFWYRQTMMQGLELLAYFRNRAPLDDSGMPKDRFSAEMPDATLATLKIQPSEPRDSAVYFCASATIPGDEQFFGPGTRLTVL.

The rearrangement joins TRBV6-5 to TRBJ2-2; 11 nucleotides match TRBD1. Germline-derived CDR1 and CDR2 are MNHEY and SVGAGI. The CDR3 length is 14 residues. The V and J ends lost 7 bases and 4 bases, in that order; junction bases with no gene match: 2. The CDR3 loop is CASIGTGGTGELFF. The DNA of the CDR3 is TGTGCCAGCATCGGGACAGGGGGCACCGGGGAGCTGTTTTTT.

This chain connects TRBV5-1 to TRBJ1-3; D might be TRBD1 (5 bases). V shed 1 base and J shed 2 bases, with 10 bases lying between them. Germline CDR1 SGHRS, CDR2 YFSETQ. This CDR3 has 15 residues. CDR3 DNA: TGCGCCAGCAGCTTGAATGAAGGGGCTGGAAACACCATATATTTT. Translating gives CASSLNEGAGNTIYF.

The chain has TRBV27 and TRBJ2-3; maybe TRBD1 (5 bases). Looked up from germline, CDR1 is MNHEY and CDR2 is SMNVEV (reference sequence). There are 14 residues in the CDR3. Trimming shortened V by 6 bases and J by 0 bases, and 10 bases separated the two germline ends. The CDR3 sequence: CASRGRVSTDTQYF. CDR3 DNA: TGTGCCAGCAGGGGCAGGGTAAGCACAGATACGCAGTATTTT.

The rearrangement links TRBV27 to TRBJ1-4; the D gene is possibly TRBD1 (6 bases). The V end lost 6 bases, the J end lost 4 bases, and 15 bases lay between the germline ends. Germline V gene data show CDR1 as MNHEY and CDR2 as SMNVEV (reference sequence). CDR3 length: 15 amino acids. CDR3 sequence (DNA): TGTGCCAGCAGGACTCAGGACAGAAGTAATGAAAAACTGTTTTTT. This codes for CASRTQDRSNEKLFF.

On this clone: The same CDR3 is also encoded by other DNA sequences in this sample. The rearrangement joins TRBV18 to TRBJ1-5; D remains unclear. Between the trimmed V and J ends, which lost 3 bases and 4 bases, there was a span of 10 bases. The CDR3 spans 14 residues. Germline CDR1 KGHSH, CDR2 LQKENI. Here the CDR3 DNA reads TGTGCCAGCTCACCCGGAGTAGGGAATCAGCCCCAGCATTTT. Translated: CASSPGVGNQPQHF.

V and J are TRBV30 and TRBJ2-7; 7 positions match TRBD2. Trimming took 0 bases from V and 6 from J; bases not matched to a gene: 5. The CDR3 has 13 residues. The germline CDR1 and CDR2 sequences are GTSNPN and SVGIG (reference sequence). CDR3 protein: CAWSVVGGVEQYF. CDR3 DNA sequence: TGTGCCTGGAGTGTAGTGGGGGGGGTCGAGCAGTACTTC.

The chain joins TRBV10-3 to TRBJ1-2; no definite D call. The V gene lost 4 bases and the J gene lost 3 bases, with 18 bases spanning the gap. The germline V gene encodes CDR1 ENHRY and CDR2 SYGVKD. The CDR3 runs 16 residues. CDR3 sequence: CAISGPPGQADYGYTF. CDR3 nucleotides: TGTGCCATCAGTGGGCCACCCGGTCAGGCGGACTATGGCTACACCTTC.

The gene calls are TRBV5-1 and TRBJ2-1; D remains ambiguous. V lost 4 bases and J lost 0, with 11 bases in between. This CDR3 has 15 amino acids. Germline CDR1 is SGHRS and CDR2 is YFSETQ. CDR3 sequence reads: CASSLQSNSYNEQFF. For the CDR3, the DNA is TGCGCCAGCAGCCTGCAGTCGAACTCCTACAATGAGCAGTTCTTC.